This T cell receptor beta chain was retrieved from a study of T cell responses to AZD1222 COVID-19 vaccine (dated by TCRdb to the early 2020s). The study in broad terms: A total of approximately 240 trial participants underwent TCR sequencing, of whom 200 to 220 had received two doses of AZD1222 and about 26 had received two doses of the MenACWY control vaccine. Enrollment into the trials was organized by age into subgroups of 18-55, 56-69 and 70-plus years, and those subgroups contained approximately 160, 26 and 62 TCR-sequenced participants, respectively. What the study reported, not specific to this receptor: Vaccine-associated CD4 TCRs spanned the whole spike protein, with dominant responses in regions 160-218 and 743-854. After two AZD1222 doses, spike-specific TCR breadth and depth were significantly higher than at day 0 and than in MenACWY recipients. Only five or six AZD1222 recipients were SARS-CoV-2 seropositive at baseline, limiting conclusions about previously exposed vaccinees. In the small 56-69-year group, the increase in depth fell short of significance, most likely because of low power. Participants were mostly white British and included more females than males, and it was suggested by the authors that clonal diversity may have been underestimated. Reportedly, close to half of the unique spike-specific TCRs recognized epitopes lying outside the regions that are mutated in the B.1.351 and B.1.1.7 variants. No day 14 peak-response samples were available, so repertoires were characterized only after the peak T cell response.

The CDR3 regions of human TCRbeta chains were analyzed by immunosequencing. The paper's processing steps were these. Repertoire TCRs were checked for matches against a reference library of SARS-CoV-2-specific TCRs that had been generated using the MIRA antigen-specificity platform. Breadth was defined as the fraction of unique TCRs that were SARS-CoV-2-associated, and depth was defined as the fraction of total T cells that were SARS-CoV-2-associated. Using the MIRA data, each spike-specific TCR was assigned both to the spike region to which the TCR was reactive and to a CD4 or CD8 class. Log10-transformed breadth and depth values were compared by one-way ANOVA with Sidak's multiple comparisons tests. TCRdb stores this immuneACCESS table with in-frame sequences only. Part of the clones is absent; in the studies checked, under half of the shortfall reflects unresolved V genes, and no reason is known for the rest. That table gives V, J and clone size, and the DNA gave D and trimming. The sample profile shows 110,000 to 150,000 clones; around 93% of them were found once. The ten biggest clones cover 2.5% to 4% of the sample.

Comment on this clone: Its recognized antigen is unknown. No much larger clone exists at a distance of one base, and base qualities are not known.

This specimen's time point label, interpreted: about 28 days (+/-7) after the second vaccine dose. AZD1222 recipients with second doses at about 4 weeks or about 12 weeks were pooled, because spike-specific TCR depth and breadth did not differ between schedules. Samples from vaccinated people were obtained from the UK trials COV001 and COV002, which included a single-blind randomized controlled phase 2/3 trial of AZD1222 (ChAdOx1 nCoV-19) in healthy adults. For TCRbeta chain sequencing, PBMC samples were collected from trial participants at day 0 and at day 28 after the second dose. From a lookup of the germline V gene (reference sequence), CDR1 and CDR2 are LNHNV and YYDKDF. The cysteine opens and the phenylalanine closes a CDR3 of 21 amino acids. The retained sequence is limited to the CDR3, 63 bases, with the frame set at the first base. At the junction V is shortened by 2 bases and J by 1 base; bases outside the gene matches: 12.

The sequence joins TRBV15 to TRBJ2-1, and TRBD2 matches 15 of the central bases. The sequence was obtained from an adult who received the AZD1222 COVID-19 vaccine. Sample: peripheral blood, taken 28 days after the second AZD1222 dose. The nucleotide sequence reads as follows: TGTGCCACCAGCAGAAGTAACCCAGGACTAGCGGGAGGGGGATCCTACAATGAGCAGTTCTTC. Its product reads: CATSRSNPGLAGGGSYNEQFF.